This T cell receptor (beta chain) emerged from a study of technical replicates of blood from a few donors. The CDR3 totals 15 residues. After removal of 2 bases from V and 9 bases from J, the junction contained 10 bases not matched to a gene. Germline V CDR1 and CDR2: MNHNS, SASEGT. The table came from immunoSEQ multiplex PCR; TCRdb's copy has only in-frame clones and leaves some out. This sample has around 79,000 clones; just under 95% occur once, and the top ten carry about 0.4%. The source is a human donor in good health. Sample: T cells isolated from PBMCs. The chain links TRBV6-1 to TRBJ2-7; 10 nucleotides line up with TRBD2. The CDR3 DNA reads TGTGCCAGCAGTGAATTGGCCAGCGGGAGGGTCGCGCAGTACTTC. Amino acids: CASSELASGRVAQYF.